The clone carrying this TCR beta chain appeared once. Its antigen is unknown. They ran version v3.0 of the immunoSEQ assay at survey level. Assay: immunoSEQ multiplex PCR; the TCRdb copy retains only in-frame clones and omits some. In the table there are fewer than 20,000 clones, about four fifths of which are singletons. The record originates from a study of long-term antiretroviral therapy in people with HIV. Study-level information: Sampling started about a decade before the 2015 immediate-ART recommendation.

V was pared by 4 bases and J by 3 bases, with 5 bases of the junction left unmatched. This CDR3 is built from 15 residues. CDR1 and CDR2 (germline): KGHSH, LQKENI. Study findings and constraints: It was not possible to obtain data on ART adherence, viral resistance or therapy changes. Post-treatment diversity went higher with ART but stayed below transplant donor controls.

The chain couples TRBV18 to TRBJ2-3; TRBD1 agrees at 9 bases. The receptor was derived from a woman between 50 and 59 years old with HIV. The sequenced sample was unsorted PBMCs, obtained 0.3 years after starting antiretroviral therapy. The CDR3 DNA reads TGTGCCAGCTCACTTTCGGGACAGGGAACAGATACGCAGTATTTT. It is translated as CASSLSGQGTDTQYF.